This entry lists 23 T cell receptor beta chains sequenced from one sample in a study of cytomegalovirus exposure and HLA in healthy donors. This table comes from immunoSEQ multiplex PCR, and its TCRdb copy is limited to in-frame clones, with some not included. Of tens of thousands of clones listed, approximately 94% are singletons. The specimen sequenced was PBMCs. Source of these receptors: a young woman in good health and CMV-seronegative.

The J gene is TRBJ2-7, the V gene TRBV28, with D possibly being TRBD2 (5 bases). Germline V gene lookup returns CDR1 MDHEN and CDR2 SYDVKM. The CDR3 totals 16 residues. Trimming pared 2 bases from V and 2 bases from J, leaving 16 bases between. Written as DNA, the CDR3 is TGTGCCAGCAGTTTAATGTCCGGAGGCGGGCCCTACGAGCAGTACTTC. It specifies CASSLMSGGGPYEQYF.

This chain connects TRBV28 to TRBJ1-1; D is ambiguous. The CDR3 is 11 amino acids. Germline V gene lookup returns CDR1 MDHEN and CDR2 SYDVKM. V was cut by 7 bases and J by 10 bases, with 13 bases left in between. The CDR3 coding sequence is TGTGCCAGCACAACAGCGGTAAGAGCTTTCTTT. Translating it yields CASTTAVRAFF.

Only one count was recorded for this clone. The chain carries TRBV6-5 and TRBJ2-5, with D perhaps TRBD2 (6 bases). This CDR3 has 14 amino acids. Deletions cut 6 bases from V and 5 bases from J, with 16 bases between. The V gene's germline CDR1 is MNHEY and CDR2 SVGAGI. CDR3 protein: CASRPRLVVETQYF. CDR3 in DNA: TGTGCCAGCAGACCCCGACTAGTCGTGGAGACCCAGTACTTC.

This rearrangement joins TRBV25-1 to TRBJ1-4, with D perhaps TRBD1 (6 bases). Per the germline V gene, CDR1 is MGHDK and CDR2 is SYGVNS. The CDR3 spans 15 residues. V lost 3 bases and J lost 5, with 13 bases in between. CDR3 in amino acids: CASSEFRGANEKLFF. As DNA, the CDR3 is TGTGCCAGCAGTGAGTTTCGGGGGGCAAATGAAAAACTGTTTTTT.

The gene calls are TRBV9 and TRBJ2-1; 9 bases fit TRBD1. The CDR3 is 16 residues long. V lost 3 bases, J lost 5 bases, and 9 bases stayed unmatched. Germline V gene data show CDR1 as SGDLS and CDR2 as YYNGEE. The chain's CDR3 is CASSGQRTGDHNEQFF. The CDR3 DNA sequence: TGTGCCAGCAGCGGACAACGGACAGGGGACCACAATGAGCAGTTCTTC.

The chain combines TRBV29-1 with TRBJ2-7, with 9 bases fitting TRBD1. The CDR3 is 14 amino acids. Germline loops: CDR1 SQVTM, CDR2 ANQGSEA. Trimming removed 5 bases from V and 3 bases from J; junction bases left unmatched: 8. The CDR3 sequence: CSVRDRVSNYEQYF. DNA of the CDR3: TGCAGCGTTCGGGACAGGGTAAGCAACTACGAGCAGTACTTC.

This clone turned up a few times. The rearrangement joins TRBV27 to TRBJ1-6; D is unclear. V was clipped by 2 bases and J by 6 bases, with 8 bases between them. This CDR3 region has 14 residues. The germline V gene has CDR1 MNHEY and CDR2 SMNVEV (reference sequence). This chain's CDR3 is CASSLVGSNSPLHF. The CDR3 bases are TGTGCCAGCAGTTTAGTGGGGAGTAATTCACCCCTCCACTTT.

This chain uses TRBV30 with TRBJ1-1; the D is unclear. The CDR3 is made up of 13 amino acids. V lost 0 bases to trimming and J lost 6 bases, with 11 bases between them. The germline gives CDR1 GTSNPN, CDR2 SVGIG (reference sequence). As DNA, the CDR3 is TGTGCCTGGAGTGTACTGTATGGAGCTGAAGCTTTCTTT. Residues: CAWSVLYGAEAFF.

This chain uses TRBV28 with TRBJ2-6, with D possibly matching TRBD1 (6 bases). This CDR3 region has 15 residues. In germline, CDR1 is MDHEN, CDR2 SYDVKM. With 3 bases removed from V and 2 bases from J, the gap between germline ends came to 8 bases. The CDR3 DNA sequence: TGTGCCAGCAGTTTGAGGGGGACTGGGGCCAACGTCCTGACTTTC. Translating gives CASSLRGTGANVLTF.

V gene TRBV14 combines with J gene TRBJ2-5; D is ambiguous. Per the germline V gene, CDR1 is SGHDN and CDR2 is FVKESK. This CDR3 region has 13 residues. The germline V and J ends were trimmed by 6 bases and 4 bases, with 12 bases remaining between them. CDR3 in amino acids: CASSVTEGETQYF. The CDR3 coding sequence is TGTGCCAGCAGTGTAACAGAAGGAGAGACCCAGTACTTC.

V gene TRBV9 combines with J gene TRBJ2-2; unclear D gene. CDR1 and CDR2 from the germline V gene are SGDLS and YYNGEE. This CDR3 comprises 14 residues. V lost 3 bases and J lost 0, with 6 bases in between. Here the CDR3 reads CASSASSNTGELFF. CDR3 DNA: TGTGCCAGCAGCGCTTCTTCGAACACCGGGGAGCTGTTTTTT.

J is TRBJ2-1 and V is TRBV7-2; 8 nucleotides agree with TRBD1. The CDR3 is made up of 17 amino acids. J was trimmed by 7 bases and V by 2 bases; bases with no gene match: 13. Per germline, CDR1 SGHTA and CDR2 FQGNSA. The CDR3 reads CASSLSDDRGSWNEQFF. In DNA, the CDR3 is TGTGCCAGCAGCTTAAGTGACGACAGGGGATCATGGAATGAGCAGTTCTTC.

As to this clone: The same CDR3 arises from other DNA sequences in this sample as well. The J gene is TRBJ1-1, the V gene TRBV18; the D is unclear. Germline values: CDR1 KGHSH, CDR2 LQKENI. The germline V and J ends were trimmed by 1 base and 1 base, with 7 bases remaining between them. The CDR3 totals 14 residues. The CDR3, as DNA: TGTGCCAGCTCACCACTCGGGGAGAACACTGAAGCTTTCTTT. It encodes CASSPLGENTEAFF.

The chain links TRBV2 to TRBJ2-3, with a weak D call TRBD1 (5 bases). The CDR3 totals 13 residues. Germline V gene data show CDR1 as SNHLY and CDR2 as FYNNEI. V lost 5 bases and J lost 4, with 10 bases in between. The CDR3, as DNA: TGTGCCAGCAGTCCCAGGGAAGCAGATACGCAGTATTTT. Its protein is CASSPREADTQYF.

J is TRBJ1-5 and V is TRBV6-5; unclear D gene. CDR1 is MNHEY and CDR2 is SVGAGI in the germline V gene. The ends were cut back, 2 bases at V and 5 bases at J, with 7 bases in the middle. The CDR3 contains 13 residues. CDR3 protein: CASSYRSDQPQHF. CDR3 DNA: TGTGCCAGCAGTTACCGGTCTGATCAGCCCCAGCATTTT.

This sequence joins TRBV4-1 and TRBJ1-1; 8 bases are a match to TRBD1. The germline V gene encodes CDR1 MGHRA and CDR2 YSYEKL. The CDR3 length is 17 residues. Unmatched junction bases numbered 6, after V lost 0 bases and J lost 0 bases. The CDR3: CASSQDRDRPLNTEAFF. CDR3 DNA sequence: TGCGCCAGCAGCCAAGATAGGGACAGGCCTTTGAACACTGAAGCTTTCTTT.

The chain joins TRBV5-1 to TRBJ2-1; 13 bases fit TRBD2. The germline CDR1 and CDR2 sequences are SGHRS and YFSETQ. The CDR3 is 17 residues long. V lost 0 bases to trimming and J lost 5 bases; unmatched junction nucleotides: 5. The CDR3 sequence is CASSLGLAGGSHNEQFF. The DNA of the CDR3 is TGCGCCAGCAGCTTGGGACTAGCGGGGGGATCGCACAATGAGCAGTTCTTC.

Here the CDR3 DNA reads TGTGCCAGCAGCCAAACAGGGAATAGGGAAAAACTGTTTTTT. Translation: CASSQTGNREKLFF. The genes are TRBV7-4 and TRBJ1-4; possible D gene TRBD1, 6 bases. V was pared by 5 bases and J by 8 bases, with 15 bases between. This CDR3 has 14 amino acids. CDR1 is SGHVT and CDR2 is SQSDAQ in the germline V gene.

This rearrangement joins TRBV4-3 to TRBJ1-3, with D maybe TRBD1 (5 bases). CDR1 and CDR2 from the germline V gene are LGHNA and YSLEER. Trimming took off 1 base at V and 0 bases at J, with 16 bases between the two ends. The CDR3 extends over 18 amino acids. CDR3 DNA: TGCGCCAGCAGCCAAGTGGCTGCGCCGACAGCCTCTGGAAACACCATATATTTT. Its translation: CASSQVAAPTASGNTIYF.

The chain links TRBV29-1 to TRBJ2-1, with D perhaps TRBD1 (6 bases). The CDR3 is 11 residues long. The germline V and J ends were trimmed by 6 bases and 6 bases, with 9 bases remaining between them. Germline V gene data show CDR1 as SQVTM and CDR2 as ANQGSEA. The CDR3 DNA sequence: TGCAGCGTACAGGGAGTCAATGAGCAGTTCTTC. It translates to CSVQGVNEQFF.

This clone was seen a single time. The CDR3 DNA follows: TGTGCCTGGAGCGGTCGGACAGTGTCTAGCACAGATACGCAGTATTTT. Its protein product is CAWSGRTVSSTDTQYF. The chain links TRBV30 to TRBJ2-3, with D possibly being TRBD1 (6 bases). The CDR3 extends over 16 amino acids. Germline CDR1 and CDR2: GTSNPN and SVGIG (reference sequence). The V gene lost 3 bases and the J gene lost 0 bases, with 16 bases spanning the gap.

In DNA, the CDR3 is TGTGCCAGCAGCCGATCCTACCGGGACAGGGGTACGACCCAGTACTTC. It is translated as CASSRSYRDRGTTQYF. V is TRBV7-9 and J is TRBJ2-5, with TRBD1 matching over 10 bases. From germline, CDR1 is SEHNR and CDR2 FQNEAQ (reference sequence). After removal of 5 bases from V and 7 bases from J, the junction contained 13 bases not matched to a gene. There are 16 residues in the CDR3.

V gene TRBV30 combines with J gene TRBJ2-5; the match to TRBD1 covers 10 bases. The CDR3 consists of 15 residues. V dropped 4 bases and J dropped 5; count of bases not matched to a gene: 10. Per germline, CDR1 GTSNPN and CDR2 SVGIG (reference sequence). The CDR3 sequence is CAWNPGQGSRETQYF. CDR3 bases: TGTGCCTGGAACCCGGGACAGGGGAGTCGGGAGACCCAGTACTTC. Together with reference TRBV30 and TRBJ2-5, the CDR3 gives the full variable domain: SQTIHQWPATLVQPVGSPLSLECTVEGTSNPNLYWYRQAAGRGLQLLFYSVGIGQISSEVPQNLSASRPQDRQFILSSKKLLLSDSGFYLCAWNPGQGSRETQYFGPGTRLLVL.